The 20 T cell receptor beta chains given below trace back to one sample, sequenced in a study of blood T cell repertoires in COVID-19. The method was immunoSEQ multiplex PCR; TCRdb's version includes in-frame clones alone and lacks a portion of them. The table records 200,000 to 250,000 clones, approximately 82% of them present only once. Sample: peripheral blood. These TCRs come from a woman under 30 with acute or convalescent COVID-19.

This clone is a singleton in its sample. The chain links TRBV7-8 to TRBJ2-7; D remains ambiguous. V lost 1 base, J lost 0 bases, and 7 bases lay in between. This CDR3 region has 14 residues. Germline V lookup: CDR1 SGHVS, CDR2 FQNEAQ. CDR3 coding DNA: TGTGCCAGCAGCTTAGGGGCAGCCTCCTACGAGCAGTACTTC. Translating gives CASSLGAASYEQYF.

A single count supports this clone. The DNA for the CDR3 is TGTGCCAGCAGCTCCGAGGCGCCTAATGAGCAGTTCTTC. Translating it yields CASSSEAPNEQFF. The chain links TRBV7-2 to TRBJ2-1, with D unclear. Trimming pared 4 bases from V and 7 bases from J, leaving 11 bases between. The CDR3 length is 13 residues. From germline, CDR1 is SGHTA and CDR2 FQGNSA.

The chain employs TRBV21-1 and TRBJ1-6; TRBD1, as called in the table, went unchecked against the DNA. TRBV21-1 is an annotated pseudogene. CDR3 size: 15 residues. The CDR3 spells CASSKRTRGNSPLHF. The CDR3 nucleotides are TGTGCCAGCAGCAAAAGAACTAGGGGGAATTCACCCCTCCACTTT.

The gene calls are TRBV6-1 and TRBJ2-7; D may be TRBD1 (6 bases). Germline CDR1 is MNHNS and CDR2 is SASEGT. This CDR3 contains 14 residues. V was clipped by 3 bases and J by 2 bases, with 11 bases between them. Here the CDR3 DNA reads TGTGCCAGCAGTGACCTACAGGGAGCCTACGAGCAGTACTTC. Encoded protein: CASSDLQGAYEQYF.

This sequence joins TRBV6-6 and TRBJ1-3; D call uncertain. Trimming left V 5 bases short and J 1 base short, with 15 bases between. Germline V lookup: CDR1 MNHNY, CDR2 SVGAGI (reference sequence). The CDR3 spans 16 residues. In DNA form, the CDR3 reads TGTGCCAGCAGTCGAACTACCGGGAATTCTGGAAACACCATATATTTT. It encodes CASSRTTGNSGNTIYF.

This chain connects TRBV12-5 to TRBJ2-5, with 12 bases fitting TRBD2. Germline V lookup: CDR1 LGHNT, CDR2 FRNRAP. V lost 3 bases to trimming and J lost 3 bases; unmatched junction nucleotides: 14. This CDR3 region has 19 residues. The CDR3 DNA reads TGTGCTAGTGGTTTCACACACAATGATCGGACTAGCGGGGAAGAGACCCAGTACTTC. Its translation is CASGFTHNDRTSGEETQYF. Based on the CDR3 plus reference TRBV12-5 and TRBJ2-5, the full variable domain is DARVTQTPRHKVTEMGQEVTMRCQPILGHNTVFWYRQTMMQGLELLAYFRNRAPLDDSGMPKDRFSAEMPDATLATLKIQPSEPRDSAVYFCASGFTHNDRTSGEETQYFGPGTRLLVL.

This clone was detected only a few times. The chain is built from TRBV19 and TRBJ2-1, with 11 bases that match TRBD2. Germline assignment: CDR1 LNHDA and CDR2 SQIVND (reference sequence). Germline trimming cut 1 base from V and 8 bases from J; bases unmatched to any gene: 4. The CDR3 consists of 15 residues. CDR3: CASSIGLAGGYEQFF. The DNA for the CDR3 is TGTGCCAGTAGTATAGGTCTAGCGGGAGGCTATGAGCAGTTCTTC.

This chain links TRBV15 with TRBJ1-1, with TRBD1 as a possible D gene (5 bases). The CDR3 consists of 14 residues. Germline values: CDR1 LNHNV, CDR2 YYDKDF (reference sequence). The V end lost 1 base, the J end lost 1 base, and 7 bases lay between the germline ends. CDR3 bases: TGTGCCACCAGCAGAGTGGGGGGGAACACTGAAGCTTTCTTT. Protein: CATSRVGGNTEAFF. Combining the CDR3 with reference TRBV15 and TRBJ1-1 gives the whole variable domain DAMVIQNPRYQVTQFGKPVTLSCSQTLNHNVMYWYQQKSSQAPKLLFHYYDKDFNNEADTPDNFQSRRPNTSFCFLDIRSPGLGDTAMYLCATSRVGGNTEAFFGQGTRLTVV.

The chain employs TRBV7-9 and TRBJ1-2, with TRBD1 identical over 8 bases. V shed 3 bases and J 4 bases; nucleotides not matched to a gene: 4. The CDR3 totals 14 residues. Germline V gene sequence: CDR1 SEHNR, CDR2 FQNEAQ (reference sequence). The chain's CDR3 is CASSFAGGFYGYTF. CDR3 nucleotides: TGTGCCAGCAGCTTCGCAGGGGGCTTCTATGGCTACACCTTC.

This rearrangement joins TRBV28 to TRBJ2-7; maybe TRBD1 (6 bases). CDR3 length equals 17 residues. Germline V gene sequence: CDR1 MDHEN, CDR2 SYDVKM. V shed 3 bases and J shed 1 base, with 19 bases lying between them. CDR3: CASSFTQNRVRSYEQYF. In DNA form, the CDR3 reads TGTGCCAGCAGTTTCACCCAAAACAGGGTGAGGTCCTACGAGCAGTACTTC. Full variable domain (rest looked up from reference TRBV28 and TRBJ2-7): DVKVTQSSRYLVKRTGEKVFLECVQDMDHENMFWYRQDPGLGLRLIYFSYDVKMKEKGDIPEGYSVSREKKERFSLILESASTNQTSMYLCASSFTQNRVRSYEQYFGPGTRLTVT.

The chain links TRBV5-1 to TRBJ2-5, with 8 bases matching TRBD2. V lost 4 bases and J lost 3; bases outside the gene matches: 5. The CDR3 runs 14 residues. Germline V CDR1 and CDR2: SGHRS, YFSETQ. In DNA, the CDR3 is TGCGCCAGCAGCCCGCGGGGGGCGGAAGAGACCCAGTACTTC. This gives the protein CASSPRGAEETQYF. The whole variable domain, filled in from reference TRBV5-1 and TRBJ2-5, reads KAGVTQTPRYLIKTRGQQVTLSCSPISGHRSVSWYQQTPGQGLQFLFEYFSETQRNKGNFPGRFSGRQFSNSRSEMNVSTLELGDSALYLCASSPRGAEETQYFGPGTRLLVL.

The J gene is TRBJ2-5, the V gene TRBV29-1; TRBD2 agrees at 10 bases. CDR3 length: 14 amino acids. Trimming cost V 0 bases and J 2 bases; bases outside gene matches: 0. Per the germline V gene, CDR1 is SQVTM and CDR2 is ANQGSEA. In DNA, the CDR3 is TGCAGCGTTGAAGATAGCGGGAGGCAAGAGACCCAGTACTTC. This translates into CSVEDSGRQETQYF. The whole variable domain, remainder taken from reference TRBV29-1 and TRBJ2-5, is SAVISQKPSRDICQRGTSLTIQCQVDSQVTMMFWYRQQPGQSLTLIATANQGSEATYESGFVIDKFPISRPNLTFSTLTVSNMSPEDSSIYLCSVEDSGRQETQYFGPGTRLLVL.

The CDR3 DNA reads as TGTGCCAGCAGCTTAGCGGGGAGGAGTAATGAAAAACTGTTTTTT. Protein product: CASSLAGRSNEKLFF. The chain has TRBV7-9 and TRBJ1-4; D is uncertain. This CDR3 contains 15 residues. CDR1 is SEHNR and CDR2 is FQNEAQ in the germline V gene (reference sequence). With 0 bases removed from V and 4 bases from J, the gap between germline ends came to 9 bases.

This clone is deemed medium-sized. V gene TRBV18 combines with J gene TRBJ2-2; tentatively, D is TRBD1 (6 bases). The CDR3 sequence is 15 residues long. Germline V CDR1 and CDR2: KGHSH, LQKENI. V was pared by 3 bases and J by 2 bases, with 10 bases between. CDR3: CASSPRTENTGELFF. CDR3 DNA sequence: TGTGCCAGCTCACCCAGGACAGAAAACACCGGGGAGCTGTTTTTT. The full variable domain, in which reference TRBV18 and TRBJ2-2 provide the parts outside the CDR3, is NAGVMQNPRHLVRRRGQEARLRCSPMKGHSHVYWYRQLPEEGLKFMVYLQKENIIDESGMPKERFSAEFPKEGPSILRIQQVVRGDSAAYFCASSPRTENTGELFFGEGSRLTVL.

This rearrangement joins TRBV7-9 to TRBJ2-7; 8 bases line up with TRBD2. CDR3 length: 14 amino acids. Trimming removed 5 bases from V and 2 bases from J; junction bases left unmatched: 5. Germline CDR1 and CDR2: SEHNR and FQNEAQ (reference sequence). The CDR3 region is CASSLLAVPYEQYF. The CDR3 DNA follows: TGTGCCAGCAGCCTACTAGCGGTTCCCTACGAGCAGTACTTC.

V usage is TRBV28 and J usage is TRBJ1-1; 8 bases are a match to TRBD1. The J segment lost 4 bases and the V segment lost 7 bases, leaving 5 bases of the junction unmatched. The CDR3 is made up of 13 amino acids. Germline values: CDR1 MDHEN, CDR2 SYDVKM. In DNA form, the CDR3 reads TGTGCCAGCATAATAGACAGGGGCACTGAAGCTTTCTTT. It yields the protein CASIIDRGTEAFF.

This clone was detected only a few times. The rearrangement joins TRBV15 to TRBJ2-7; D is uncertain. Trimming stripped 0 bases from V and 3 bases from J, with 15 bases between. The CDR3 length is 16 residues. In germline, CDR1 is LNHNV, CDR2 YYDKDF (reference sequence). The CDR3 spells CATSRDSHYTSYEQYF. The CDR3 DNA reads TGTGCCACCAGCAGAGACTCCCATTATACCAGCTACGAGCAGTACTTC.

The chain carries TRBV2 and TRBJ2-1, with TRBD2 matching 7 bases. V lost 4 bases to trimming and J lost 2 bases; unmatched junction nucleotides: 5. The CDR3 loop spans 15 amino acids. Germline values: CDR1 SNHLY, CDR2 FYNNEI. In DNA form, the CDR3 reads TGTGCCAGCAGTGGTGGCGGGAGTGCCTACAATGAGCAGTTCTTC. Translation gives CASSGGGSAYNEQFF.

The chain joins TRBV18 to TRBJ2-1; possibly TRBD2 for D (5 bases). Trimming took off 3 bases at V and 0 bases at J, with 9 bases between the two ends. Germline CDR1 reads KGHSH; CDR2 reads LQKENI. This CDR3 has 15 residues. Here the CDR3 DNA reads TGTGCCAGCTCACCCCTCGGGATCTCCTACAATGAGCAGTTCTTC. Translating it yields CASSPLGISYNEQFF.

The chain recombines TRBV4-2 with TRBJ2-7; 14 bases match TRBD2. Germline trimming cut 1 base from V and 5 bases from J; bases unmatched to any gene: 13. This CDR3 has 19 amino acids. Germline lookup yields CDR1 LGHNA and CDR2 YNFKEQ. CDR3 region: CASSQVFGGLAGVADEQYF. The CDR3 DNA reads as TGTGCCAGCAGCCAAGTATTCGGGGGACTAGCGGGAGTAGCCGACGAGCAGTACTTC.